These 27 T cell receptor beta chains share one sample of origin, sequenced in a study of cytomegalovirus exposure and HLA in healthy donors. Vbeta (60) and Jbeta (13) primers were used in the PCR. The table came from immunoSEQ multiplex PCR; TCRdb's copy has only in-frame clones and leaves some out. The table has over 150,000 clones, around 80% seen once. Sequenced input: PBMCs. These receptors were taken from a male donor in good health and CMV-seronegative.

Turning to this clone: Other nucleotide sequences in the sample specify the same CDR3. CDR3 loop: CASSIESGSGANVLTF. The CDR3 coding sequence is TGTGCCAGTAGTATAGAATCGGGGTCTGGGGCCAACGTCCTGACTTTC. The J gene is TRBJ2-6, the V gene TRBV19, with TRBD2 as a possible D gene (5 bases). The CDR3 length is 16 residues. The V and J ends lost 0 bases and 1 base respectively, with 7 bases between them. Germline CDR1 reads LNHDA; CDR2 reads SQIVND (reference sequence).

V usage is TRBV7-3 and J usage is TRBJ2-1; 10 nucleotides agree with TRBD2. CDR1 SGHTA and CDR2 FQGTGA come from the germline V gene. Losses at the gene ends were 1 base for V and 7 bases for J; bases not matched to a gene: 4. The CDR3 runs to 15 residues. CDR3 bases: TGTGCCAGCAGCTTAAGTCAAGCGGGGGGGAATGAGCAGTTCTTC. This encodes CASSLSQAGGNEQFF.

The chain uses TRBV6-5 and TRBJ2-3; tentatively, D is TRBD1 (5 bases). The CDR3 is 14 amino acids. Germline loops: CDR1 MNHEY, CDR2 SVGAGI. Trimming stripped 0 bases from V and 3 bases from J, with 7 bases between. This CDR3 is CASSYSDSTDTQYF. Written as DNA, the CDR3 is TGTGCCAGCAGTTACTCTGACAGTACAGATACGCAGTATTTT.

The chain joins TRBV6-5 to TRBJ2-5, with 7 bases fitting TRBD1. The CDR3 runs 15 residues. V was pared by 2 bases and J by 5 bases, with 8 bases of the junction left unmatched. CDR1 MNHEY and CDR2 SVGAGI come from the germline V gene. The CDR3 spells CASSYRRGPRETQYF. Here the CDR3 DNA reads TGTGCCAGCAGTTACCGTAGGGGGCCCAGGGAGACCCAGTACTTC.

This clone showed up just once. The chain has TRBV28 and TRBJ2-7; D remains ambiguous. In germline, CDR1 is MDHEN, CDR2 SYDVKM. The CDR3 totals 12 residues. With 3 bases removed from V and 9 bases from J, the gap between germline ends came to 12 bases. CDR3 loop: CASSLRLKRQYF. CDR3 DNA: TGTGCCAGCAGTTTGCGACTGAAGAGGCAGTACTTC.

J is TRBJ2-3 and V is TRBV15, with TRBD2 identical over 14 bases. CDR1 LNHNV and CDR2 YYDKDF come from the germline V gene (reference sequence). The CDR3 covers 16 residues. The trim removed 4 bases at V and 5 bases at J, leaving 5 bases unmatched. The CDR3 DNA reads TGTGCCACCAGCACCCGGACTAGCGGGAGGAGAGATACGCAGTATTTT. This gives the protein CATSTRTSGRRDTQYF. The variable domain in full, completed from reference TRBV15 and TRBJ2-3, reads DAMVIQNPRYQVTQFGKPVTLSCSQTLNHNVMYWYQQKSSQAPKLLFHYYDKDFNNEADTPDNFQSRRPNTSFCFLDIRSPGLGDTAMYLCATSTRTSGRRDTQYFGPGTRLTVL.

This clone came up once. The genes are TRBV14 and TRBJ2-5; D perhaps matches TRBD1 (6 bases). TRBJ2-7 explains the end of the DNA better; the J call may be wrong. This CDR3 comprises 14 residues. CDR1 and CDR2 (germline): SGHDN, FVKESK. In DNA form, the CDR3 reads TGTGCCAGCAGCCCGACAGGTAACCCCTACGAGCAGTACTTC. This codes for CASSPTGNPYEQYF.

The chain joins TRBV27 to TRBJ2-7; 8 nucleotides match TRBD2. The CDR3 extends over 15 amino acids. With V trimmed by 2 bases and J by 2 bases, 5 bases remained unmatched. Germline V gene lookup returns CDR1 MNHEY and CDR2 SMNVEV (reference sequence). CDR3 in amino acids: CASSLGAGVTYEQYF. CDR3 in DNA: TGTGCCAGCAGTTTAGGAGCGGGAGTAACCTACGAGCAGTACTTC.

This CDR3 reads CASSDSYGYTF. The CDR3 nucleotides are TGTGCCAGCAGCGACAGCTATGGCTACACCTTC. This chain joins TRBV27 and TRBJ1-2; D is perhaps TRBD1 (5 bases). This CDR3 region has 11 residues. Trimming stripped 6 bases from V and 4 bases from J, with 6 bases between. The germline V gene encodes CDR1 MNHEY and CDR2 SMNVEV (reference sequence).

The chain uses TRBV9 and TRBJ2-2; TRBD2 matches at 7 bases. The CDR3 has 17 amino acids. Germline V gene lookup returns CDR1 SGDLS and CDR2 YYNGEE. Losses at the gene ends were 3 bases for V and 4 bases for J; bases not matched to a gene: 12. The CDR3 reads CASSGTPGGGGTGELFF. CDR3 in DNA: TGTGCCAGCAGCGGAACACCTGGCGGGGGAGGCACCGGGGAGCTGTTTTTT.

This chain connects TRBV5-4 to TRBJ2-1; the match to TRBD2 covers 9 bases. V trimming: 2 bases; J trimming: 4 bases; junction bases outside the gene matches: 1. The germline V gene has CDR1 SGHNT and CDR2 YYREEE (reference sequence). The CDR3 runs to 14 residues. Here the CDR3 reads CASSFLAGYNEQFF. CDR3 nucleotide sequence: TGTGCCAGCAGCTTCCTAGCGGGGTACAATGAGCAGTTCTTC.

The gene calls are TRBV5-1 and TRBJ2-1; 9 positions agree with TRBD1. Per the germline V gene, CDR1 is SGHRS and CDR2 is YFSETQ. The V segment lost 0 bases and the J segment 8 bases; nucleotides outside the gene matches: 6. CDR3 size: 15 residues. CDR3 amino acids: CASSLEDRGRDEQFF. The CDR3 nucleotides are TGCGCCAGCAGCTTGGAGGACAGGGGTCGGGATGAGCAGTTCTTC.

The CDR3 coding sequence is TGTGCCACCAGCAGTGGTACAGGGATCGATCAGCCCCAGCATTTT. As protein: CATSSGTGIDQPQHF. The chain has TRBV15 and TRBJ1-5; a possible D gene is TRBD1 (6 bases). In germline, CDR1 is LNHNV, CDR2 YYDKDF (reference sequence). The CDR3 covers 15 residues. The ends were cut back, 3 bases at V and 5 bases at J, with 14 bases in the middle. The full variable domain, its missing parts supplied by reference TRBV15 and TRBJ1-5, is DAMVIQNPRYQVTQFGKPVTLSCSQTLNHNVMYWYQQKSSQAPKLLFHYYDKDFNNEADTPDNFQSRRPNTSFCFLDIRSPGLGDTAMYLCATSSGTGIDQPQHFGDGTRLSIL.

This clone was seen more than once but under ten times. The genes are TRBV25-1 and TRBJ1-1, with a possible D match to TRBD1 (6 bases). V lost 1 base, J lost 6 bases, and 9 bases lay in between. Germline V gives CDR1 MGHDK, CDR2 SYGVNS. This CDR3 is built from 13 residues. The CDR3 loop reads CASSEWRQAEAFF. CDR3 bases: TGTGCCAGCAGTGAATGGAGACAGGCTGAAGCTTTCTTT.

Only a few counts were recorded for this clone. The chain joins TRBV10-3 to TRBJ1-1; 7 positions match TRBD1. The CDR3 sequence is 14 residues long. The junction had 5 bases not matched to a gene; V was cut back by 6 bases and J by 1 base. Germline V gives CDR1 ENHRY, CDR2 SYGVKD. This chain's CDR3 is CAISGQDRNTEAFF. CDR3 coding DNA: TGTGCCATCAGCGGACAGGACAGGAACACTGAAGCTTTCTTT.

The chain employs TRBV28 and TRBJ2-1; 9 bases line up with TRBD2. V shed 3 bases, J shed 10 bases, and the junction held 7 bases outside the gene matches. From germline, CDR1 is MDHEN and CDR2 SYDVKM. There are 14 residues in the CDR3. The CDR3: CASSFDSGGGEQFF. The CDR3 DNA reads TGTGCCAGCAGTTTTGATAGCGGGGGCGGGGAGCAGTTCTTC.

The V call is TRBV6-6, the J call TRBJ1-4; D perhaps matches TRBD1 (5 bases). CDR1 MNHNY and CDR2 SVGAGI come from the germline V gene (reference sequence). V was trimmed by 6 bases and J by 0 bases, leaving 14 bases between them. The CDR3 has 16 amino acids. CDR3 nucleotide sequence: TGTGCCAGCAGCCAACTCTGGGGGGCAACTAATGAAAAACTGTTTTTT. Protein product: CASSQLWGATNEKLFF.

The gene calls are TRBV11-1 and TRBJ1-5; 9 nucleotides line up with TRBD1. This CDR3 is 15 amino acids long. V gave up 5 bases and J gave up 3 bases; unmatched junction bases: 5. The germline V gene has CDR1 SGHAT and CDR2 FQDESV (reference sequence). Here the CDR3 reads CASSPGQGYNQPQHF. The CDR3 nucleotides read TGTGCCAGCAGCCCGGGACAGGGCTACAATCAGCCCCAGCATTTT.

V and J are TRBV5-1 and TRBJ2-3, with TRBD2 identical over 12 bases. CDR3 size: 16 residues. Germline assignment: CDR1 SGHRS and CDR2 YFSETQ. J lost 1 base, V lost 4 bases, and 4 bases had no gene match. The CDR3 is CASSGRLAGGTDTQYF. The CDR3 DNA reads TGCGCCAGCAGCGGAAGACTAGCGGGGGGCACAGATACGCAGTATTTT.

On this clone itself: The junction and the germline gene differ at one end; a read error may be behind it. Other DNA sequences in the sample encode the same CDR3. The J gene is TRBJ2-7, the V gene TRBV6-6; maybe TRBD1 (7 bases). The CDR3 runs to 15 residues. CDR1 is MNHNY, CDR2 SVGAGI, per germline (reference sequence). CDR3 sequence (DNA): TGTGCTAGCACCCCCGGGCAGGGGGGATCCTACGAGCAGTACTTC. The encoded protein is CASTPGQGGSYEQYF.

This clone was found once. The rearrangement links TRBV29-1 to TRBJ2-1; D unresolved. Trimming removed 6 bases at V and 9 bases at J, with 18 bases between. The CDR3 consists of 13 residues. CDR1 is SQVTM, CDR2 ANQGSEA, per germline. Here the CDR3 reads CSVQLSLRVEQFF. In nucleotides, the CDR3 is TGCAGCGTGCAACTGAGCCTTAGAGTTGAGCAGTTCTTC.

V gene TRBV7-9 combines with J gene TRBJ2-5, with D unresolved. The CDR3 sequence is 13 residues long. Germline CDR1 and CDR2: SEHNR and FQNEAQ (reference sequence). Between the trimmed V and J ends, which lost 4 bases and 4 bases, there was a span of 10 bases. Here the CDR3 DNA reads TGTGCCAGCAGCTCGGTGGTCGGAGAGACCCAGTACTTC. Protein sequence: CASSSVVGETQYF.

CDR3 region: CASSRRAGEETQYF. The CDR3, as DNA: TGTGCCAGCAGCCGAAGAGCGGGAGAAGAGACCCAGTACTTC. The rearrangement links TRBV7-2 to TRBJ2-5, with 8 nucleotides matching TRBD2. From germline, CDR1 is SGHTA and CDR2 FQGNSA. This CDR3 is 14 amino acids long. The V segment lost 5 bases and the J segment 3 bases; nucleotides outside the gene matches: 5.

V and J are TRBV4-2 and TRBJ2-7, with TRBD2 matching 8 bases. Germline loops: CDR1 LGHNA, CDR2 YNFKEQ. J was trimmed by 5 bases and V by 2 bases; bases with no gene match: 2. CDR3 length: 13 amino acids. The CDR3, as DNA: TGTGCCAGCAGCCAAATAGCGGGGAACGAGCAGTACTTC. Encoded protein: CASSQIAGNEQYF.

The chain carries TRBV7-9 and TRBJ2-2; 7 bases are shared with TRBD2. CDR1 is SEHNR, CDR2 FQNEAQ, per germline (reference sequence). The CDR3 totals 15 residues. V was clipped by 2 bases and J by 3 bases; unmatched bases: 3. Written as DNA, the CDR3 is TGTGCCAGCAGCTTACGCCTAGCGGACACCGGGGAGCTGTTTTTT. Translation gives CASSLRLADTGELFF.

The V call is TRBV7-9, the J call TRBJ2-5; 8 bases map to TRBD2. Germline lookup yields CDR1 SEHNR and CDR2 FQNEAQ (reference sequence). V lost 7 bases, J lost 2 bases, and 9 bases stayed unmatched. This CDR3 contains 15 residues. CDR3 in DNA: TGTGCCAGCACCCATACGAGCGGGGGTCAAGAGACCCAGTACTTC. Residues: CASTHTSGGQETQYF.

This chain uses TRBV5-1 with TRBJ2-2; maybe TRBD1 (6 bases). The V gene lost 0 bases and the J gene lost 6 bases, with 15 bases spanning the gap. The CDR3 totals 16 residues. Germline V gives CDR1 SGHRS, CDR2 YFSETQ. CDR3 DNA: TGCGCCAGCAGCTTGGCCGGCAGGGGAGATCCCGGGGAGCTGTTTTTT. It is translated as CASSLAGRGDPGELFF.